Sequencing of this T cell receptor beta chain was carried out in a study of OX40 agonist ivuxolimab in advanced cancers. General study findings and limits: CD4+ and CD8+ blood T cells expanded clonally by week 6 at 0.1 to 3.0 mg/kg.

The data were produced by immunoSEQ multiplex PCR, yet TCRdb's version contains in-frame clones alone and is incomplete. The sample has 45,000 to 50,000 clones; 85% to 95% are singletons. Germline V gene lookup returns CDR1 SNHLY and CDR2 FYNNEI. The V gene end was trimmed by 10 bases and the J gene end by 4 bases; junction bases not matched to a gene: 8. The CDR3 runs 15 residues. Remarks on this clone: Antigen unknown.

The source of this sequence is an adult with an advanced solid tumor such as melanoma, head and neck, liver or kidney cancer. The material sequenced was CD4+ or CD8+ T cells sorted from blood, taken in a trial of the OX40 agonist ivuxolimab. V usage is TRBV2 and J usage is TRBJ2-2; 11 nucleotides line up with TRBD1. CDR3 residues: CATQGQGAITGELFF. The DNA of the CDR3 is TGTGCCACCCAAGGACAGGGGGCAATCACCGGGGAGCTGTTTTTT.